Presented here are 30 T cell receptor beta chains from one specimen sequenced in a study of naive and memory T cell subsets. Findings and caveats of the study: Especially in CD8 cells, naive repertoires contained a few larger clonotypes, possibly CD45RA-re-expressing memory cells.

An equimolar mix of two oligonucleotides served as the beta constant-region primer for TRBC1 and TRBC2. The ligated cDNA underwent four PCR rounds using SP2 and nested alpha and beta constant-region primers. TCRdb independently ran MiXCR on the UMI-ligation and nested PCR reads; one entry per CDR3 protein. The top ten clones hold 2.5% to 3% of a sample with 95,000 to 110,000 distinct CDR3 sequences, around 15% of them seen once. No antigen has been assigned to these receptors. Sequencing input: naive CD8+ T cells from blood. These receptor sequences come from a human donor in good health.

This clonotype was seen a few times. Here the CDR3 reads CASSQYGGRLADYEQYF. Written as DNA, the CDR3 is TGTGCCAGCAGCCAATATGGGGGGAGGCTAGCGGACTACGAGCAGTACTTC. The chain carries TRBV16 and TRBJ2-7, with 7 bases aligning to TRBD2. With V trimmed by 1 base and J by 3 bases, 12 bases remained unmatched. CDR1 is KGHSY and CDR2 is FQNENV in the germline V gene. This CDR3 is built from 17 residues.

This clonotype was seen more than once but under ten times. The chain joins TRBV5-1 to TRBJ1-1, with D unclear. There are 14 residues in the CDR3. Trimming stripped 0 bases from V and 3 bases from J, with 9 bases between. Per the germline V gene, CDR1 is SGHRS and CDR2 is YFSETQ. The CDR3 nucleotides read TGCGCCAGCAGCTTGGACAGTTTCGACACTGAAGCTTTCTTT. Amino acids: CASSLDSFDTEAFF.

At least ten counts were recorded for this clonotype. The rearrangement links TRBV18 to TRBJ2-2, with D possibly being TRBD2 (6 bases). V was clipped by 5 bases and J by 0 bases, with 13 bases between them. The CDR3 is made up of 16 amino acids. Germline V gene lookup returns CDR1 KGHSH and CDR2 LQKENI. For the CDR3, the DNA is TGTGCCAGCTCAACAAATCTAGCGACGAACACCGGGGAGCTGTTTTTT. This sequence encodes CASSTNLATNTGELFF.

The genes are TRBV10-3 and TRBJ2-3; 11 nucleotides align to TRBD2. V shed 7 bases, J shed 5 bases, and the junction held 8 bases outside the gene matches. Germline CDR1 is ENHRY and CDR2 is SYGVKD. This CDR3 has 15 residues. The CDR3 reads CAIKLTSGKGDTQYF. CDR3 DNA sequence: TGTGCCATCAAATTGACTAGCGGGAAGGGAGATACGCAGTATTTT.

This clonotype was counted ten times or more. The chain recombines TRBV29-1 with TRBJ2-1; a weak D match, TRBD2 (5 bases). From germline, CDR1 is SQVTM and CDR2 ANQGSEA. The CDR3 extends over 15 amino acids. With 4 bases removed from V and 0 bases from J, the gap between germline ends came to 13 bases. The CDR3 region is CSVVSGPSSYNEQFF. CDR3 nucleotides: TGCAGCGTTGTGAGCGGACCCAGCTCCTACAATGAGCAGTTCTTC.

This chain uses TRBV5-6 with TRBJ1-4; D unresolved. Per the germline V gene, CDR1 is SGHDT and CDR2 is YYEEEE. V was cut by 3 bases and J by 2 bases, with 11 bases left in between. CDR3 length: 15 amino acids. CDR3 DNA sequence: TGTGCCAGCAGCTCACCAGACATGACTAATGAAAAACTGTTTTTT. It codes for CASSSPDMTNEKLFF.

The rearrangement uses TRBV4-2 and TRBJ2-4; TRBD1 agrees at 8 bases. The CDR3 length is 13 residues. J was trimmed by 15 bases and V by 1 base; bases with no gene match: 8. Germline CDR1 LGHNA, CDR2 YNFKEQ. CDR3 nucleotide sequence: TGTGCCAGCAGCCAAGCGTCAGGGGGCTTTTTGTACTTC. It encodes CASSQASGGFLYF.

This clonotype was seen at least ten times. The chain links TRBV29-1 to TRBJ2-1; 9 positions match TRBD2. The germline CDR1 and CDR2 sequences are SQVTM and ANQGSEA. J was trimmed by 6 bases and V by 7 bases; bases with no gene match: 7. The CDR3 totals 13 residues. CDR3 nucleotide sequence: TGCAGCGCCCTTAGCGGGAGCGTCAATGAGCAGTTCTTC. The encoded protein is CSALSGSVNEQFF.

The chain carries TRBV9 and TRBJ1-3; D remains unclear. Trimming took 2 bases from V and 0 from J, leaving 6 bases between them. The CDR3 sequence is 14 residues long. Looked up from germline, CDR1 is SGDLS and CDR2 is YYNGEE. The CDR3 loop is CASSVADSGNTIYF. DNA of the CDR3: TGTGCCAGCAGCGTTGCGGACTCTGGAAACACCATATATTTT. Complete variable domain (other parts from reference TRBV9 and TRBJ1-3): DSGVTQTPKHLITATGQRVTLRCSPRSGDLSVYWYQQSLDQGLQFLIQYYNGEERAKGNILERFSAQQFPDLHSELNLSSLELGDSALYFCASSVADSGNTIYFGEGSWLTVV.

J is TRBJ2-1 and V is TRBV9, with 10 bases lining up with TRBD2. The V gene end was trimmed by 0 bases and the J gene end by 8 bases; junction bases not matched to a gene: 5. The CDR3 length is 15 residues. Germline V CDR1 and CDR2: SGDLS, YYNGEE. CDR3 sequence (DNA): TGTGCCAGCAGCGTAGGGGCTAGCGGGAGTCATGAGCAGTTCTTC. It yields the protein CASSVGASGSHEQFF.

The chain couples TRBV5-6 to TRBJ2-7; a possible D gene is TRBD2 (6 bases). V gave up 4 bases and J gave up 9 bases, with 26 bases separating them. Germline loops: CDR1 SGHDT, CDR2 YYEEEE. The CDR3 is made up of 16 amino acids. The CDR3 here is CASSLRDGGITFGQYF. CDR3 coding DNA: TGTGCCAGCAGCCTCCGGGACGGGGGTATTACCTTCGGGCAGTACTTC.

This clonotype has just a few counts. The gene calls are TRBV11-3 and TRBJ2-1, with D maybe TRBD2 (6 bases). The germline V and J ends were trimmed by 5 bases and 7 bases, with 12 bases remaining between them. The germline CDR1 and CDR2 sequences are SGHNT and YENEEA. This CDR3 is built from 13 residues. The DNA for the CDR3 is TGTGCCAGCAGCCCTGGGGGGTCTAATGAGCAGTTCTTC. Translated: CASSPGGSNEQFF.

This clonotype has a count of ten or more. The chain couples TRBV11-1 to TRBJ2-7; D is ambiguous. The CDR3 sequence is 12 residues long. The ends were cut back, 3 bases at V and 4 bases at J, with 7 bases in the middle. Germline CDR1 and CDR2: SGHAT and FQDESV (reference sequence). DNA for the CDR3: TGTGCCAGCAGCTTGAAAATTTACGAGCAGTACTTC. Protein: CASSLKIYEQYF.

The chain has TRBV11-1 and TRBJ2-1; possible D gene TRBD2, 5 bases. The germline V gene has CDR1 SGHAT and CDR2 FQDESV (reference sequence). V was trimmed by 1 base and J by 2 bases, leaving 9 bases between them. The CDR3 spans 15 residues. The CDR3 coding sequence is TGTGCCAGCAGCTTAGAGGGAGACCCCTACAATGAGCAGTTCTTC. This sequence encodes CASSLEGDPYNEQFF.

This clonotype was recorded a few times. This chain uses TRBV7-3 with TRBJ2-3, with TRBD2 identical over 7 bases. CDR1 and CDR2 (germline): SGHTA, FQGTGA. The CDR3 sequence is 15 residues long. Germline trimming cut 5 bases from V and 2 bases from J; bases unmatched to any gene: 7. The CDR3 reads CASSPGLSFTDTQYF. The DNA of the CDR3 is TGTGCCAGCAGCCCGGGACTAAGCTTCACAGATACGCAGTATTTT. Complete variable domain (other parts from reference TRBV7-3 and TRBJ2-3): GAGVSQTPSNKVTEKGKYVELRCDPISGHTALYWYRQSLGQGPEFLIYFQGTGAADDSGLPNDRFFAVRPEGSVSTLKIQRTERGDSAVYLCASSPGLSFTDTQYFGPGTRLTVL.

This clonotype showed up just a few times. The chain employs TRBV19 and TRBJ2-2; either TRBD1 or TRBD2 may supply D (6 bases each). The CDR3 covers 16 residues. Per the germline V gene, CDR1 is LNHDA and CDR2 is SQIVND (reference sequence). Trimming removed 3 bases from V and 6 bases from J, with 17 bases in between. This CDR3 is CASSIWSGGAAGELFF. CDR3 nucleotide sequence: TGTGCCAGTAGTATTTGGTCCGGGGGCGCGGCCGGGGAGCTGTTTTTT. Complete variable domain (other parts from reference TRBV19 and TRBJ2-2): DGGITQSPKYLFRKEGQNVTLSCEQNLNHDAMYWYRQDPGQGLRLIYYSQIVNDFQKGDIAEGYSVSREKKESFPLTVTSAQKNPTAFYLCASSIWSGGAAGELFFGEGSRLTVL.

This clonotype was detected ten times or more. The chain links TRBV15 to TRBJ1-1; D call uncertain. Germline V lookup: CDR1 LNHNV, CDR2 YYDKDF (reference sequence). V was cut by 5 bases and J by 1 base, with 14 bases left in between. The CDR3 consists of 15 residues. The CDR3 protein is CATSLAGLSNTEAFF. The CDR3 DNA reads as TGTGCCACCAGCCTCGCGGGCCTGTCGAACACTGAAGCTTTCTTT. The full variable domain, completed using reference TRBV15 and TRBJ1-1, is DAMVIQNPRYQVTQFGKPVTLSCSQTLNHNVMYWYQQKSSQAPKLLFHYYDKDFNNEADTPDNFQSRRPNTSFCFLDIRSPGLGDTAMYLCATSLAGLSNTEAFFGQGTRLTVV.

V and J are TRBV20-1 and TRBJ2-1; D uncertain. The CDR3 is made up of 13 amino acids. CDR1 DFQATT and CDR2 SNEGSKA come from the germline V gene (reference sequence). V lost 6 bases to trimming and J lost 3 bases, with 12 bases between them. The CDR3 protein is CSAIGFFYNEQFF. CDR3 DNA sequence: TGCAGTGCCATAGGGTTTTTCTACAATGAGCAGTTCTTC.

The chain couples TRBV29-1 to TRBJ2-1, with D maybe TRBD1 (6 bases). Trimming removed 0 bases at V and 9 bases at J, with 9 bases between. Germline CDR1 is SQVTM and CDR2 is ANQGSEA. This CDR3 is built from 12 residues. The CDR3 DNA is TGCAGCGTTGAAGAATCAGGGGTTGAGCAGTTCTTC. It encodes CSVEESGVEQFF.

This clonotype was seen only a few times. The rearrangement joins TRBV29-1 to TRBJ2-1; no reliable D call. CDR3 length: 12 amino acids. The germline V and J ends were trimmed by 3 bases and 6 bases, with 9 bases remaining between them. CDR1 is SQVTM, CDR2 ANQGSEA, per germline. The chain's CDR3 is CSVDDRFNEQFF. CDR3 DNA: TGCAGCGTTGACGACCGATTCAATGAGCAGTTCTTC.

The CDR3 region has the DNA TGCAGCGTCCCGAGGGGTGGACAAGAGACCCAGTACTTC. It encodes CSVPRGGQETQYF. The rearrangement links TRBV29-1 to TRBJ2-5, with D perhaps given as TRBD1 or TRBD2 (5 bases each). From germline, CDR1 is SQVTM and CDR2 ANQGSEA. The CDR3 loop spans 13 amino acids. V gave up 6 bases and J gave up 2 bases, with 13 bases separating them.

V is TRBV13 and J is TRBJ2-5; D is perhaps TRBD1 (7 bases). CDR3 length: 17 residues. Germline V gene sequence: CDR1 PRHDT, CDR2 FYEKMQ (reference sequence). V dropped 1 base and J dropped 5 bases, with 20 bases sitting between them. In nucleotides, the CDR3 is TGTGCCAGCAGCTTAGCGGGGGACAGTGTGTCGGGGGAGACCCAGTACTTC. This gives the protein CASSLAGDSVSGETQYF.

V usage is TRBV12-3 or TRBV12-4 and J usage is TRBJ2-1; 9 bases map to TRBD1. J was trimmed by 7 bases and V by 6 bases; bases with no gene match: 7. The CDR3 is 14 residues long. The CDR3: CASSGQGTGNEQFF. DNA for the CDR3: TGTGCCAGCAGCGGACAGGGGACGGGTAATGAGCAGTTCTTC.

This clonotype was detected only a few times. This chain uses TRBV12-3 or TRBV12-4 with TRBJ2-3; D might be TRBD1 or TRBD2, each matching 6 bases. The CDR3 is 15 residues long. V lost 3 bases, J lost 3 bases, and 13 bases lay in between. The CDR3 spells CASSFTGGSTDTQYF. The CDR3 DNA follows: TGTGCCAGCAGTTTTACCGGGGGCTCGACAGATACGCAGTATTTT.

The chain couples TRBV5-6 to TRBJ2-2; D unresolved. The length of the CDR3 is 14 residues. Germline CDR1 reads SGHDT; CDR2 reads YYEEEE. V was clipped by 3 bases and J by 2 bases, with 8 bases between them. The CDR3: CASSSLGNTGELFF. Here the CDR3 DNA reads TGTGCCAGCAGCTCCCTGGGAAACACCGGGGAGCTGTTTTTT.

This chain links TRBV28 with TRBJ2-5, with a possible D match to TRBD1 (5 bases). Trimming left V 1 base short and J 5 bases short, with 20 bases between. The CDR3 is 17 residues long. Looked up from germline, CDR1 is MDHEN and CDR2 is SYDVKM. This CDR3 reads CASSLSPDIIKDETQYF. The CDR3 DNA reads as TGTGCCAGCAGTTTATCCCCGGACATTATTAAGGATGAGACCCAGTACTTC.

At least ten counts were recorded for this clonotype. The chain combines TRBV4-2 with TRBJ1-2; 8 positions agree with TRBD1. The CDR3 has 15 residues. With 4 bases clipped from V and 3 bases from J, the junction kept 7 bases outside the gene matches. The germline V gene encodes CDR1 LGHNA and CDR2 YNFKEQ. CDR3 DNA: TGTGCCAGCAGCCCTGGGGTGACAGGGGACTATGGCTACACCTTC. Protein sequence: CASSPGVTGDYGYTF.

This clonotype was counted at least ten times. This rearrangement joins TRBV28 to TRBJ2-7; D is ambiguous. V shed 6 bases and J shed 5 bases, with 5 bases lying between them. CDR3 length: 10 amino acids. Germline V gives CDR1 MDHEN, CDR2 SYDVKM. The CDR3 reads CASRGHEQYF. The CDR3 DNA is TGTGCCAGCAGAGGGCACGAGCAGTACTTC.

This clonotype was seen many times. This sequence joins TRBV7-9 and TRBJ1-5; D is undetermined. The CDR3 loop spans 13 amino acids. V was trimmed by 5 bases and J by 4 bases, leaving 9 bases between them. Germline V gene lookup returns CDR1 SEHNR and CDR2 FQNEAQ (reference sequence). The DNA of the CDR3 is TGTGCCAGCAGCCAAGAAGGGAATCAGCCCCAGCATTTT. Translation gives CASSQEGNQPQHF. The full variable domain, in which reference TRBV7-9 and TRBJ1-5 provide the parts outside the CDR3, is DTGVSQNPRHKITKRGQNVTFRCDPISEHNRLYWYRQTLGQGPEFLTYFQNEAQLEKSRLLSDRFSAERPKGSFSTLEIQRTEQGDSAMYLCASSQEGNQPQHFGDGTRLSIL.

This chain links TRBV4-3 with TRBJ1-5; weak D call: TRBD1 (6 bases). CDR1 is LGHNA and CDR2 is YSLEER in the germline V gene. This CDR3 region has 15 residues. The V and J ends lost 0 bases and 2 bases respectively, with 8 bases between them. CDR3 in DNA: TGCGCCAGCAGCCAAGAGAGGGGGGGCAATCAGCCCCAGCATTTT. Translated, it gives CASSQERGGNQPQHF.